The 18 T cell receptor beta chains presented below share a single source sample, sequenced in a study of blood T cell repertoires in COVID-19 (dated by TCRdb to about 2020). Library preparation employed the immunoSEQ multiplex PCR assay. Sourced from immuneACCESS, this table was stored by TCRdb with only in-frame sequences that have V and J called. A share of the clones is absent; for the studies checked, an unresolved V gene accounts for under half, and the remainder has no known explanation. The sample table lists around 150,000 clones, around 76% of them with a count of one. Around 4.4% of the sample belongs to the ten largest clones. The sequencing sample was made of peripheral blood. These receptors were taken from a man aged 55 to 70 with acute or convalescent COVID-19.

V gene TRBV7-9 combines with J gene TRBJ2-1; tentative D call: TRBD2 (6 bases). The germline V gene has CDR1 SEHNR and CDR2 FQNEAQ (reference sequence). The CDR3 sequence is 17 residues long. The ends were cut back, 0 bases at V and 8 bases at J, with 20 bases in the middle. CDR3 loop: CASSLAPGLITRDEQFF. DNA of the CDR3: TGTGCCAGCAGCTTAGCGCCGGGACTTATAACCCGGGATGAGCAGTTCTTC.

The rearrangement joins TRBV3-1 (or the pseudogene TRBV3-2) to TRBJ2-7, with 9 positions matching TRBD1. Germline V gives CDR1 LGHDT, CDR2 YNNKEL (reference sequence). The trim removed 6 bases at V and 5 bases at J, leaving 2 bases unmatched. There are 12 residues in the CDR3. CDR3 DNA: TGTGCCAGCAGTGGGGACAGGGACGAGCAGTACTTC. It translates to CASSGDRDEQYF.

CDR3 region: CASSAGRGYNSPLHF. The CDR3 DNA sequence: TGCGCCAGCAGCGCGGGCCGGGGGTATAATTCACCCCTCCACTTT. The genes are TRBV5-1 and TRBJ1-6; a possible D gene is TRBD1 (5 bases). V was pared by 4 bases and J by 4 bases, with 12 bases between. Germline lookup yields CDR1 SGHRS and CDR2 YFSETQ. This CDR3 has 15 residues.

This clone was detected only once. This chain connects TRBV6-6 to TRBJ2-6; TRBD1 aligns across 10 bases. The CDR3 runs 18 residues. The V and J ends lost 5 bases and 4 bases, in that order; junction bases with no gene match: 11. Germline V gene data show CDR1 as MNHNY and CDR2 as SVGAGI (reference sequence). CDR3 loop: CASSPYGTGVSGANVLTF. As DNA, the CDR3 is TGTGCCAGCAGTCCCTATGGGACAGGGGTGTCAGGGGCCAACGTCCTGACTTTC.

This clone was picked up one time. The V and J genes are TRBV3-1 (or the pseudogene TRBV3-2) and TRBJ2-3; 13 positions match TRBD2. V was clipped by 0 bases and J by 4 bases; unmatched bases: 19. The CDR3 length is 22 residues. CDR1 and CDR2 from the germline V gene are LGHDT and YNNKEL (reference sequence). CDR3 sequence reads: CASSQDGQGAALAGGPSDTQYF. CDR3 DNA sequence: TGTGCCAGCAGCCAAGACGGACAGGGGGCCGCACTAGCGGGAGGGCCTTCAGATACGCAGTATTTT.

The chain recombines TRBV19 with TRBJ2-3, with 7 bases identical to TRBD2. The V segment lost 3 bases and the J segment 3 bases; nucleotides outside the gene matches: 6. CDR3 length: 15 residues. CDR1 and CDR2 from the germline V gene are LNHDA and SQIVND (reference sequence). CDR3 DNA: TGTGCCAGTAGTATTCGGCTAGCGGCGACAGATACGCAGTATTTT. This codes for CASSIRLAATDTQYF.

This chain links TRBV11-2 with TRBJ1-2, with 9 nucleotides matching TRBD1. Germline V gene lookup returns CDR1 SGHAT and CDR2 FQNNGV. This CDR3 comprises 14 residues. J lost 5 bases, V lost 3 bases, and 4 bases had no gene match. The CDR3 spells CASSFGQGRYGYTF. The CDR3 DNA follows: TGTGCCAGCAGCTTTGGACAGGGGAGGTATGGCTACACCTTC.

This chain uses TRBV24-1 with TRBJ2-2; 10 bases match TRBD1. Trimming took 10 bases from V and 5 from J; bases not matched to a gene: 6. The CDR3 contains 14 residues. Germline V lookup: CDR1 KGHDR, CDR2 SFDVKD. The CDR3 is CATRDRGHTGELFF. The DNA of the CDR3 is TGTGCCACGAGAGACAGGGGGCATACCGGGGAGCTGTTTTTT.

V and J are TRBV4-2 and TRBJ2-7; TRBD2 might be the D (6 bases). Looked up from germline, CDR1 is LGHNA and CDR2 is YNFKEQ. Trimming took off 1 base at V and 7 bases at J, with 17 bases between the two ends. The CDR3 consists of 15 residues. The CDR3 nucleotides are TGTGCCAGCAGCCAAGCGGGACTGGGACGGGGGGAGCAGTACTTC. Encoded protein: CASSQAGLGRGEQYF.

The CDR3 sequence is CAWSPDRGYEKLFF. DNA of the CDR3: TGTGCCTGGAGCCCGGACAGAGGGTATGAAAAACTGTTTTTT. The chain has TRBV30 and TRBJ1-4; D possibly corresponds to TRBD1 (6 bases). Germline CDR1 and CDR2: GTSNPN and SVGIG (reference sequence). Between the trimmed V and J ends, which lost 3 bases and 6 bases, there was a span of 14 bases. The CDR3 runs to 14 residues.

V gene TRBV7-2 combines with J gene TRBJ2-7; TRBD2 matches at 7 bases. Trimming removed 3 bases from V and 0 bases from J; junction bases left unmatched: 5. This CDR3 comprises 15 residues. Germline CDR1 is SGHTA and CDR2 is FQGNSA. CDR3 in amino acids: CASSFLAGHSYEQYF. As DNA, the CDR3 is TGTGCCAGCAGCTTCTTAGCGGGTCACTCCTACGAGCAGTACTTC.

This clone was counted once. The chain uses TRBV19 and TRBJ2-7; 11 bases match TRBD1. V lost 6 bases to trimming and J lost 4 bases; unmatched junction nucleotides: 17. The CDR3 is 18 residues long. Germline loops: CDR1 LNHDA, CDR2 SQIVND (reference sequence). As DNA, the CDR3 is TGTGCCAGTAGATTAAAGGGACAGGGGGGTCCGAGGACTTACGAGCAGTACTTC. This gives the protein CASRLKGQGGPRTYEQYF.

The chain carries TRBV2 and TRBJ2-1; 9 positions match TRBD1. Germline V CDR1 and CDR2: SNHLY, FYNNEI. V was pared by 5 bases and J by 12 bases, with 8 bases of the junction left unmatched. The CDR3 runs to 13 residues. In DNA, the CDR3 is TGTGCCAGCAGTCCGGGGACAGGGCAGTTGCAGTTCTTC. Translating gives CASSPGTGQLQFF. The full variable domain, in which reference TRBV2 and TRBJ2-1 provide the parts outside the CDR3, is EPEVTQTPSHQVTQMGQEVILRCVPISNHLYFYWYRQILGQKVEFLVSFYNNEISEKSEIFDDQFSVERPDGSNFTLKIRSTKLEDSAMYFCASSPGTGQLQFFGPGTRLTVL.

V gene TRBV18 combines with J gene TRBJ2-4; possible D gene TRBD2, 5 bases. CDR1 KGHSH and CDR2 LQKENI come from the germline V gene. There are 13 residues in the CDR3. V dropped 1 base and J dropped 8 bases, with 9 bases sitting between them. The CDR3 DNA follows: TGTGCCAGCTCACCACTGACTACGGACATTCAGTACTTC. The encoded protein is CASSPLTTDIQYF.

This clone was counted once. V is TRBV7-9 and J is TRBJ2-2; TRBD1 matches at 9 bases. The CDR3 spans 13 residues. After removal of 11 bases from V and 6 bases from J, the junction contained 7 bases not matched to a gene. CDR1 and CDR2 from the germline V gene are SEHNR and FQNEAQ (reference sequence). The CDR3 bases are TGTGCCGGAGGTCGACAGGGGGCCGGGGAGCTGTTTTTT. It is translated as CAGGRQGAGELFF.

J is TRBJ2-1 and V is TRBV5-6; D might be TRBD2 (5 bases). Trimming pared 4 bases from V and 2 bases from J, leaving 16 bases between. The germline CDR1 and CDR2 sequences are SGHDT and YYEEEE. There are 16 residues in the CDR3. CDR3 coding DNA: TGTGCCAGCAGCACCGGACTTGCCCCGCCCTACAATGAGCAGTTCTTC. Translating it yields CASSTGLAPPYNEQFF.

This sequence joins TRBV2 and TRBJ1-2; 7 nucleotides line up with TRBD1. Germline V gene data show CDR1 as SNHLY and CDR2 as FYNNEI. V was clipped by 4 bases and J by 3 bases; unmatched bases: 2. CDR3 size: 13 residues. The CDR3: CASSAGQYYGYTF. As DNA, the CDR3 is TGTGCCAGCAGTGCGGGACAGTACTATGGCTACACCTTC.

The chain links TRBV7-9 to TRBJ1-2, with unresolved D. The germline CDR1 and CDR2 sequences are SEHNR and FQNEAQ (reference sequence). The CDR3 consists of 13 residues. V lost 4 bases and J 5 bases, leaving 11 bases between the germline ends. The CDR3 loop reads CASSSTTLYGYTF. The CDR3 DNA reads as TGTGCCAGCAGCTCAACGACACTTTATGGCTACACCTTC.